This TCR beta chain was sequenced during a study of cytotoxic CD8 clonotypes in ibrutinib-treated CLL. The CDR3 spans 14 residues. Germline CDR1 is LNHNV and CDR2 is YYDKDF (reference sequence). The V and J ends lost 4 bases and 0 bases respectively, with 9 bases between them. The repertoire was sequenced with immunoSEQ multiplex PCR; TCRdb's copy has only in-frame clones and lacks some. The sample lists about 130,000 clones; around three quarters were seen once. Sequenced material: PBMCs, taken after 12 months of ibrutinib treatment. The chain recombines TRBV15 with TRBJ2-5; D perhaps matches TRBD2 (6 bases). This clonotype was sampled from a human donor with chronic lymphocytic leukemia. The CDR3 nucleotides are TGTGCCACCAGCAAGAAGCGGGACCAAGAGACCCAGTACTTC. The encoded protein is CATSKKRDQETQYF.